This T cell receptor (beta chain) was captured in a study of cytomegalovirus exposure and HLA in healthy donors. Germline loops: CDR1 MDHEN, CDR2 SYDVKM. The CDR3 runs 15 residues. The V and J ends lost 4 bases and 3 bases, in that order; junction bases with no gene match: 8. The study ran its PCR with 60 Vbeta and 13 Jbeta primers. Only in-frame clones appear in the TCRdb table, and some are missing; sequencing was by immunoSEQ multiplex PCR. Here the sample spans roughly 100,000 clones, 83% being singletons. The rearrangement uses TRBV28 and TRBJ2-7, with 8 bases fitting TRBD1. The TCR sequence derives from a man between 18 and 29 years old in good health and CMV-seronegative. Sequencing was performed on PBMCs. The CDR3 reads CASSSPTTGGYEQYF. Written as DNA, the CDR3 is TGTGCCAGCAGTTCCCCTACAACAGGGGGCTACGAGCAGTACTTC.